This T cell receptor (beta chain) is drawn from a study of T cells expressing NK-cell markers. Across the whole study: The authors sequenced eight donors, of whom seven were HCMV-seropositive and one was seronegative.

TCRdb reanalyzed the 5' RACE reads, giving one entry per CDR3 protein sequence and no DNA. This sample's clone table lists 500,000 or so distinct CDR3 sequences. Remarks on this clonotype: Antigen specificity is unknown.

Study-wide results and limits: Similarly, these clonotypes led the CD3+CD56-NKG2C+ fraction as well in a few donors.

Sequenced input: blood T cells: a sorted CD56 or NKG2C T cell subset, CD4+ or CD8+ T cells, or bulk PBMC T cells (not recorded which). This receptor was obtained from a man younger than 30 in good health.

CDR3 residues: CASSRRAGAYEQYF. The chain joins TRBV21-1 to TRBJ2-7; lacking DNA, the TRBD2 call made by TCRdb goes unchecked. TRBV21-1 is flagged as a pseudogene. The CDR3 is 14 amino acids.